This TCR beta chain originates from a study of blood T cell repertoires in COVID-19. CDR3 size: 13 residues. Germline CDR1 SNHLY, CDR2 FYNNEI. Trimming at V came to 8 bases and at J to 0 bases, leaving 3 bases not matched to a gene. Concerning this clone: Other DNA sequences from this sample encode an identical CDR3 as well.

Clones were read by immunoSEQ multiplex PCR, and TCRdb kept only the in-frame ones, dropping some. The sample lists roughly 160,000 clones; about 85% were seen once. The clonotype was recovered from a man aged 40-55 years with acute or convalescent COVID-19. The sample taken for sequencing was peripheral blood. J is TRBJ2-7 and V is TRBV2; 8 bases are shared with TRBD1. Written as DNA, the CDR3 is TGTGCCAGCGGACAGGGATTCTCCTACGAGCAGTACTTC. As protein: CASGQGFSYEQYF.